What follows are 3 T cell receptor beta chains derived from one specimen sequenced in a study of control samples from healthy donors and cancer patients. Method: immunoSEQ multiplex PCR; TCRdb's copy keeps in-frame clones and lacks some. This sample has some 220,000 clones, with about 95% found just once. The material sequenced was blood. Receptor source: a man aged 50 to 60 in good health.

The gene calls are TRBV7-2 and TRBJ1-2; a weak D match, TRBD1 (5 bases). Looked up from germline, CDR1 is SGHTA and CDR2 is FQGNSA. The CDR3 runs to 16 residues. V gave up 0 bases and J gave up 10 bases, with 21 bases separating them. DNA of the CDR3: TGTGCCAGCAGCTTAGCTCTCCGGGGCTCGGGGGGAACCTACACCTTC. Its protein product is CASSLALRGSGGTYTF.

This clone occurred once. V and J are TRBV6-1 and TRBJ2-5, with 8 bases that match TRBD1. With 4 bases clipped from V and 1 base from J, the junction kept 8 bases outside the gene matches. The CDR3 has 16 amino acids. The V gene's germline CDR1 is MNHNS and CDR2 SASEGT. The CDR3 bases are TGTGCCAGCAGTGTTGGGGACAGGCCCTTCCAAGAGACCCAGTACTTC. Translating gives CASSVGDRPFQETQYF.

The V call is TRBV11-2, the J call TRBJ1-3; 7 bases map to TRBD1. The germline V gene encodes CDR1 SGHAT and CDR2 FQNNGV. The CDR3 length is 19 residues. Germline trimming cut 6 bases from V and 4 bases from J; bases unmatched to any gene: 21. The CDR3 DNA follows: TGTGCCAGCAGTTTTTCTTATCCAGGGGGGGCAATCTCCGGAAACACCATATATTTT. This codes for CASSFSYPGGAISGNTIYF. Using reference TRBV11-2 and TRBJ1-3 for the parts outside the CDR3, the full variable domain is EAGVAQSPRYKIIEKRQSVAFWCNPISGHATLYWYQQILGQGPKLLIQFQNNGVVDDSQLPKDRFSAERLKGVDSTLKIQPAKLEDSAVYLCASSFSYPGGAISGNTIYFGEGSWLTVV.